Detailed here is one T cell receptor (beta chain). This record belongs to a study of blood T cell repertoires in COVID-19. Only in-frame clones appear in the TCRdb table, and some are missing; sequencing was by immunoSEQ multiplex PCR. The repertoire holds some 190,000 clones, about 83% seen once, with around 2.9% in the top ten. The CDR3 has 16 amino acids. Germline CDR1 and CDR2: SGHVS and FNYEAQ. V trimming: 1 base; J trimming: 1 base; junction bases outside the gene matches: 5. The chain links TRBV7-6 to TRBJ2-5; 8 positions match TRBD2. Sequencing was performed on PBMCs or T cells enriched from blood (not recorded which). This sequence originates from a woman aged 25 to 45 who had been exposed to COVID-19. CDR3 sequence: CASSLGNGLAQETQYF. The CDR3 DNA reads as TGTGCCAGCAGCTTAGGGAATGGACTAGCCCAAGAGACCCAGTACTTC. The variable domain in full, with the rest retrieved from reference TRBV7-6 and TRBJ2-5, is GAGVSQSPRYKVTKRGQDVALRCDPISGHVSLYWYRQALGQGPEFLTYFNYEAQQDKSGLPNDRFSAERPEGSISTLTIQRTEQRDSAMYRCASSLGNGLAQETQYFGPGTRLLVL.